This section outlines one TCR beta chain sequence together with its context. Germline lookup yields CDR1 SGHVS and CDR2 FQNEAQ. The V end lost 5 bases, the J end lost 0 bases, and 14 bases lay between the germline ends. The CDR3 contains 16 residues. Under the authors' procedure: For nucleated cells, counts were estimated from reference gene primer amplification. Profiled with immunoSEQ multiplex PCR; TCRdb holds only in-frame clones, not every one. V, J and clone size are those of that table, while D and trimming were read from the DNA. Of approximately 140,000 clones in the sample, almost 90% are singletons; the top ten hold under 3%. This entry comes from a study of blood T cell repertoires in COVID-19. Study summary: PBMCs, B-cell-depleted T cells, or T cells were the source of the cDNA or gDNA that made up the material.

The chain recombines TRBV7-8 with TRBJ1-3; a weak D match, TRBD1 (6 bases). The TCR was taken from a human donor in a cohort sampled during active COVID-19. Sequencing was performed on peripheral blood. In DNA form, the CDR3 reads TGTGCCAGCAGCCCCAACAGGGCCCACTCTGGAAACACCATATATTTT. Translating it yields CASSPNRAHSGNTIYF.